What follows is one T cell receptor beta chain and its context. With V trimmed by 5 bases and J by 4 bases, 7 bases remained unmatched. From germline, CDR1 is SQVTM and CDR2 ANQGSEA. CDR3 length equals 14 residues. This record belongs to a study of blood T cell repertoires in COVID-19. Study-level information: Acute and convalescent COVID-19 specimens originated in the United States, Italy and Spain. Sources were T cells, B-cell-depleted T cells, or PBMCs; the material itself was cDNA or gDNA.

Methods used by the authors: Quantification of nucleated cells was approximated via reference gene primer amplification. Data came from immunoSEQ multiplex PCR; TCRdb stores just in-frame clones and leaves some out. V and J calls and clone size follow that table, whereas D and trimming were derived from the DNA. The sample holds some 80,000 clones; 85% to 90% are singletons and the top ten take around 2.6%. The clonotype was recovered from a human donor in a cohort sampled during active COVID-19. Sequencing was done on a sample of peripheral blood. The V and J genes are TRBV29-1 and TRBJ1-4, with 7 bases lining up with TRBD1. The CDR3 here is CSVIYRDSNEKLFF. Here the CDR3 DNA reads TGCAGCGTTATATACCGGGACAGTAATGAAAAACTGTTTTTT.